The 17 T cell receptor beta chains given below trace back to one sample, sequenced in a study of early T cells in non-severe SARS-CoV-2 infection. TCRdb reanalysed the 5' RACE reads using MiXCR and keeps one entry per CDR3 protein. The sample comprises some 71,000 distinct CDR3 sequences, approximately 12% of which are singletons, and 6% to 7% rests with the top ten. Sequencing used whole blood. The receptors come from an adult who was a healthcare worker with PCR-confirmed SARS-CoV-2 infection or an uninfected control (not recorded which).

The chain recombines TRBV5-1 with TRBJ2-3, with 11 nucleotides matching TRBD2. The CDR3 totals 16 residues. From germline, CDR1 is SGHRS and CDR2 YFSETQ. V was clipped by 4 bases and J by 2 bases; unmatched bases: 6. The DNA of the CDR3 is TGCGCCAGCAGCCGGCCGGGACTAGCGGACACAGATACGCAGTATTTT. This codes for CASSRPGLADTDTQYF.

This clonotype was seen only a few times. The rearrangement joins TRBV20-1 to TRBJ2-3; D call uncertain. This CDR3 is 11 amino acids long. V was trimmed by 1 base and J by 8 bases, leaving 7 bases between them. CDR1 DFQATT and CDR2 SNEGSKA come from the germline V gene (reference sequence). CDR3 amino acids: CSARAGSTQYF. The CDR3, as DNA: TGCAGTGCTAGAGCCGGTAGTACGCAGTATTTT.

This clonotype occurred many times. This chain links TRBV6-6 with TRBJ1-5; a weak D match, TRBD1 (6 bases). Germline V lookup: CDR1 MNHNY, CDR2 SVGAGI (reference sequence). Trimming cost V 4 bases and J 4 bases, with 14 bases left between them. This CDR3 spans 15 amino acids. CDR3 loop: CASSFPTGQNQPQHF. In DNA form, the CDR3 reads TGTGCCAGCAGTTTCCCGACAGGCCAAAATCAGCCCCAGCATTTT.

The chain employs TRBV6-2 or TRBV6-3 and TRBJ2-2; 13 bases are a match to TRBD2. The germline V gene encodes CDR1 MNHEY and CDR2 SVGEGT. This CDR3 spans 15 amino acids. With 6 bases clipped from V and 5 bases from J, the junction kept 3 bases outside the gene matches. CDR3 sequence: CASRLAGGQTGELFF. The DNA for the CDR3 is TGTGCCAGCAGACTAGCGGGAGGGCAAACCGGGGAGCTGTTTTTT.

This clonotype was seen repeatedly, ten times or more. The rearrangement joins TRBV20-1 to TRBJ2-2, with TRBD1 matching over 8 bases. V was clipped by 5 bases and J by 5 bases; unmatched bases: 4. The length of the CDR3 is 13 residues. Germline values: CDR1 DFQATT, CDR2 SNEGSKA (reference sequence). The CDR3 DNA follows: TGCAGTGCTTCGGACAGGGTGACCGGGGAGCTGTTTTTT. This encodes CSASDRVTGELFF.

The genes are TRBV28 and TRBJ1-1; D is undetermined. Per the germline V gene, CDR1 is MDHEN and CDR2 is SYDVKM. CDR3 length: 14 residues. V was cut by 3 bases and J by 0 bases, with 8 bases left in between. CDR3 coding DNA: TGTGCCAGCAGTTTGGTACAGATGAACACTGAAGCTTTCTTT. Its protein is CASSLVQMNTEAFF. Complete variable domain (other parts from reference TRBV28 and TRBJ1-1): DVKVTQSSRYLVKRTGEKVFLECVQDMDHENMFWYRQDPGLGLRLIYFSYDVKMKEKGDIPEGYSVSREKKERFSLILESASTNQTSMYLCASSLVQMNTEAFFGQGTRLTVV.

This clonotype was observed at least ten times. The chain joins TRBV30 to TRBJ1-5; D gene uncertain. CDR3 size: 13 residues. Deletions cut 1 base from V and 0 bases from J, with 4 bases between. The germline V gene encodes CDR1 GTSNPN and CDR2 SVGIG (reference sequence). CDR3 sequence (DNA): TGTGCCTGGAGTGGAAATAGCAATCAGCCCCAGCATTTT. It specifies CAWSGNSNQPQHF.

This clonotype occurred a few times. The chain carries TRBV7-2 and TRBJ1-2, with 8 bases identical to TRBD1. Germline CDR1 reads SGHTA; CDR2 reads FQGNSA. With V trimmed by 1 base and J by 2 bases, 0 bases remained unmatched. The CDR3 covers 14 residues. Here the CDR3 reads CASSLGTGNYGYTF. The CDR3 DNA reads TGTGCCAGCAGCTTAGGGACAGGGAACTATGGCTACACCTTC.

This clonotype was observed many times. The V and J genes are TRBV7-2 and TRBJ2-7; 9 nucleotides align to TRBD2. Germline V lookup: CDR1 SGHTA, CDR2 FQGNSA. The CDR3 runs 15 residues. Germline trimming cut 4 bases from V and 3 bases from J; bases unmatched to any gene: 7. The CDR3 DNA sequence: TGTGCCAGCAGCTCCCGGACTAGCGTCTACTACGAGCAGTACTTC. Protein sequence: CASSSRTSVYYEQYF.

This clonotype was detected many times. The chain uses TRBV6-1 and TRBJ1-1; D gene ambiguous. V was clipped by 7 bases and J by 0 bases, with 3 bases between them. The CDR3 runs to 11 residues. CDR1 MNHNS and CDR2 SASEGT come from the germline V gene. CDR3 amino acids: CASTLNTEAFF. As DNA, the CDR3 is TGTGCCAGCACGTTGAACACTGAAGCTTTCTTT.

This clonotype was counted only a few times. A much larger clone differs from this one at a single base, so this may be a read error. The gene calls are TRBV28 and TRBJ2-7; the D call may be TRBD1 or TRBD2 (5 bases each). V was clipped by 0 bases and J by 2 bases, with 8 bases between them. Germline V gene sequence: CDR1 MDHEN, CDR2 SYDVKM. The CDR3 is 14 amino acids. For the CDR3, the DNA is TGTGCCAGCAGTTTATGGGGGGAAACCTACGAGCAGTACTTC. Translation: CASSLWGETYEQYF. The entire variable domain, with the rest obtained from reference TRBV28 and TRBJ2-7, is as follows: DVKVTQSSRYLVKRTGEKVFLECVQDMDHENMFWYRQDPGLGLRLIYFSYDVKMKEKGDIPEGYSVSREKKERFSLILESASTNQTSMYLCASSLWGETYEQYFGPGTRLTVT.

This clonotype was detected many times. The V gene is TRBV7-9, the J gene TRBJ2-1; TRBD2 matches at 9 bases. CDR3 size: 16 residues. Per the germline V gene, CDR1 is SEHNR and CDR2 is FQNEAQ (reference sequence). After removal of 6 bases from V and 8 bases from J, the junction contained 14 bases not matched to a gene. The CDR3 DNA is TGTGCCAGCAGTTCGACCGGGACTAGCTCTCGGTATGAGCAGTTCTTC. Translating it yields CASSSTGTSSRYEQFF. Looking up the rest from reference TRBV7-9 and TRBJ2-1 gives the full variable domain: DTGVSQNPRHKITKRGQNVTFRCDPISEHNRLYWYRQTLGQGPEFLTYFQNEAQLEKSRLLSDRFSAERPKGSFSTLEIQRTEQGDSAMYLCASSSTGTSSRYEQFFGPGTRLTVL.

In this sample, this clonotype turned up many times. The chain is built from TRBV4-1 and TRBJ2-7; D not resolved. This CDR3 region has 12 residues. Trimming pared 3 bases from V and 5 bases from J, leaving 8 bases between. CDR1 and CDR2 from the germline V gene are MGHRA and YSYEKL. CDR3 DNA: TGCGCCAGCAGCCATCGATCTGACGAGCAGTACTTC. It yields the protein CASSHRSDEQYF.

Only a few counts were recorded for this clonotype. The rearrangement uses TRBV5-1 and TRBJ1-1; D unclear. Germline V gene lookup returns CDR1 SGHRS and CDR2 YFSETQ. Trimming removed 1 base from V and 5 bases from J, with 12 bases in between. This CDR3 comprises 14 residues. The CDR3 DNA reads TGCGCCAGCAGCTTGATTTCCTCTGCGACTGAAGCTTTCTTT. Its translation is CASSLISSATEAFF.

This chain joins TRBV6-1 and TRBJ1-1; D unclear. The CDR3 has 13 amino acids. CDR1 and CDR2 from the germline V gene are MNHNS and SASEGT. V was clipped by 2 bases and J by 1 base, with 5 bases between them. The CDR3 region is CASSEFPNTEAFF. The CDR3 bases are TGTGCCAGCAGTGAATTTCCGAACACTGAAGCTTTCTTT.

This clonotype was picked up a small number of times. The CDR3 here is CASSPRYEQYF. CDR3 in DNA: TGTGCCAGCAGTCCTCGGTACGAGCAGTACTTC. The rearrangement links TRBV2 to TRBJ2-7, with no clear D. This CDR3 is 11 amino acids long. The germline CDR1 and CDR2 sequences are SNHLY and FYNNEI. The germline V and J ends were trimmed by 5 bases and 4 bases, with 6 bases remaining between them.

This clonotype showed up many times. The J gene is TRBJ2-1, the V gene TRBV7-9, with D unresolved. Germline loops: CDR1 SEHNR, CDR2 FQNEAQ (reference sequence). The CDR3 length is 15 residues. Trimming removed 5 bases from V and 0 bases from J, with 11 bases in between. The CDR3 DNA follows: TGTGCCAGCAGCGTCCCGGGCCTCTCCTACAATGAGCAGTTCTTC. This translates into CASSVPGLSYNEQFF.